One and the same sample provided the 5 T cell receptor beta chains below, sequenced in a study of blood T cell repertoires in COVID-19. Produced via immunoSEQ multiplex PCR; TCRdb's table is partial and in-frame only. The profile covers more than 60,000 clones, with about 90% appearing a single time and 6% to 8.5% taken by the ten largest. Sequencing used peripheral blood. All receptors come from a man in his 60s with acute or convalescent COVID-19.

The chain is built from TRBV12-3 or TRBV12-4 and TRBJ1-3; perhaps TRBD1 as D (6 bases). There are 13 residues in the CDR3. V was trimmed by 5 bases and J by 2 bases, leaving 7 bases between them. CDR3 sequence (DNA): TGTGCCAGCAGTAGACAGGCTGGAAACACCATATATTTT. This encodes CASSRQAGNTIYF.

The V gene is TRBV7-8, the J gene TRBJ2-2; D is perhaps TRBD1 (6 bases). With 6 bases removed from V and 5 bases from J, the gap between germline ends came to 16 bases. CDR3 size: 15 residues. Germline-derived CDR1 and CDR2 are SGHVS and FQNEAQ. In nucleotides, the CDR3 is TGTGCCAGCAGTCCGAGAGGGGGAAGGACCGGGGAGCTGTTTTTT. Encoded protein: CASSPRGGRTGELFF.

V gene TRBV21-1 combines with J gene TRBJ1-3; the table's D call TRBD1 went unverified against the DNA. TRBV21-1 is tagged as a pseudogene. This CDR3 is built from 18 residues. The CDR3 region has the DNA TGTGCCAGCAGCAAAAAGGAAACAGGGTTTTTTACTGGAAACACCATATATTTT. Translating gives CASSKKETGFFTGNTIYF.

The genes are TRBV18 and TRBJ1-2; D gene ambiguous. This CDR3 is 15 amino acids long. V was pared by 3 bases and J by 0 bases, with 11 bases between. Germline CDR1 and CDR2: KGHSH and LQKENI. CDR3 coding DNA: TGTGCCAGCTCACCCTCCCCCGGTCCTAACTATGGCTACACCTTC. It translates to CASSPSPGPNYGYTF.

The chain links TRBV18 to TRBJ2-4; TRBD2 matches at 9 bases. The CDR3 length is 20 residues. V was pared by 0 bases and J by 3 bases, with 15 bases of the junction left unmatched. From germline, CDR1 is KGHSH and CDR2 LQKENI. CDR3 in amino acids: CASSPPGLAGTQVVKNIQYF. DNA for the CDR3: TGTGCCAGCTCACCACCCGGGCTAGCGGGGACCCAGGTGGTCAAAAACATTCAGTACTTC.